One and the same sample provided the 32 T cell receptor beta chains below, sequenced in a study of Ad26.COV2.S vaccination and SARS-CoV-2 variants. TCRdb keeps only in-frame clones here, not all; method: immunoSEQ multiplex PCR. The sample lists about 400,000 clones, about 80% occurring once. Treatment of the sample: over 15 received Ad26.COV2.S at low or high dose, single or two shots; about 5 received placebo; per-sample allocation not given. It was on day 63 after the first vaccine or placebo injection that samples were taken. This material consisted of peripheral blood, taken in a trial of Ad26.COV2.S vaccine versus placebo. The receptors come from a person between 18 and 59 years old who received the Ad26.COV2.S COVID-19 vaccine or a placebo.

This clone was found once. The V call is TRBV7-2, the J call TRBJ1-5, with D uncertain. The ends were cut back, 5 bases at V and 2 bases at J, with 10 bases in the middle. There are 14 residues in the CDR3. Germline CDR1 SGHTA, CDR2 FQGNSA. The CDR3 is CASSPSARNQPQHF. For the CDR3, the DNA is TGTGCCAGCAGCCCTTCGGCGCGCAATCAGCCCCAGCATTTT.

The V gene is TRBV30, the J gene TRBJ1-2, with D possibly matching TRBD1 (5 bases). Deletions cut 2 bases from V and 6 bases from J, with 10 bases between. The CDR3 spans 12 residues. Germline V gene lookup returns CDR1 GTSNPN and CDR2 SVGIG (reference sequence). In DNA form, the CDR3 reads TGTGCCTGGAGTCCCGGGACTAATGGCTACACCTTC. Protein: CAWSPGTNGYTF.

This clone was seen only once. The conserved closing phenylalanine or tryptophan is absent in this CDR3, likely reflecting a read error. No DNA is shown, since the ends of the CDR3 on it are uncertain; the CDR3 is the one TCRdb lists. J is TRBJ1-1 and V is TRBV6-2 or TRBV6-3; the table's D call, TRBD1, was not checked against the DNA. A total of 14 residues make up the CDR3, ends included. Germline lookup yields CDR1 MNHEY and CDR2 SVGEGT. The CDR3 here is CASSYAGTGAISVY.

The V and J genes are TRBV19 and TRBJ1-1; D may be TRBD1 (5 bases). V was pared by 0 bases and J by 5 bases, with 13 bases between. Germline CDR1 LNHDA, CDR2 SQIVND (reference sequence). CDR3 length: 15 residues. CDR3 DNA sequence: TGTGCCAGTAGTATAGAAGGACATTTAACGACTGAAGCTTTCTTT. Protein product: CASSIEGHLTTEAFF.

This clone has only a few counts. This chain joins TRBV27 and TRBJ1-5; the match to TRBD1 covers 12 bases. CDR3 length: 14 amino acids. The germline V gene has CDR1 MNHEY and CDR2 SMNVEV (reference sequence). With 8 bases clipped from V and 6 bases from J, the junction kept 5 bases outside the gene matches. The CDR3 is CASGGQGAGQPQHF. The CDR3 DNA follows: TGTGCCAGCGGGGGACAGGGGGCGGGTCAGCCCCAGCATTTT.

The rearrangement uses TRBV12-3 or TRBV12-4 and TRBJ2-3; D not resolved. V was pared by 6 bases and J by 4 bases, with 5 bases between. The CDR3 totals 11 residues. The CDR3 sequence is CASSRPDTQYF. DNA for the CDR3: TGTGCCAGCAGCCGTCCAGATACGCAGTATTTT.

The chain recombines TRBV11-2 with TRBJ2-2; no definite D call. The CDR3 has 14 amino acids. CDR1 SGHAT and CDR2 FQNNGV come from the germline V gene. Trimming removed 5 bases from V and 2 bases from J, with 9 bases in between. CDR3 residues: CASSRAYNTGELFF. DNA for the CDR3: TGTGCCAGCAGCCGGGCCTATAACACCGGGGAGCTGTTTTTT.

The chain couples TRBV5-1 to TRBJ2-3, with 8 bases fitting TRBD1. The CDR3 contains 14 residues. CDR1 SGHRS and CDR2 YFSETQ come from the germline V gene. Losses at the gene ends were 4 bases for V and 8 bases for J; bases not matched to a gene: 9. The chain's CDR3 is CASSLGQVGGTQYF. The CDR3 coding sequence is TGCGCCAGCAGCCTGGGACAGGTTGGCGGTACGCAGTATTTT.

V and J are TRBV19 and TRBJ1-4; 9 bases are shared with TRBD1. Germline V gene data show CDR1 as LNHDA and CDR2 as SQIVND (reference sequence). The CDR3 sequence is 15 residues long. V lost 5 bases, J lost 5 bases, and 6 bases stayed unmatched. In DNA, the CDR3 is TGTGCCAGTAGTGCCGACAGGGGGTTCAATGAAAAACTGTTTTTT. It translates to CASSADRGFNEKLFF.

The rearrangement uses TRBV7-8 and TRBJ1-2; D possibly corresponds to TRBD1 (6 bases). CDR3 size: 14 residues. Per the germline V gene, CDR1 is SGHVS and CDR2 is FQNEAQ. The germline V and J ends were trimmed by 7 bases and 3 bases, with 15 bases remaining between them. The CDR3 loop is CASTKNRADYGYTF. The CDR3 DNA reads as TGTGCCAGCACCAAAAACAGGGCTGACTATGGCTACACCTTC.

This chain links TRBV6-1 with TRBJ1-5; D gene ambiguous. Trimming removed 3 bases from V and 6 bases from J, with 15 bases in between. CDR3 length equals 15 residues. CDR1 and CDR2 (germline): MNHNS, SASEGT. CDR3 nucleotides: TGTGCCAGCAGTGAGGAGAGATGGAGGCCTCAGCCCCAGCATTTT. This translates into CASSEERWRPQPQHF.

The CDR3 here is CASSFSQGYYGYTF. The CDR3 coding sequence is TGTGCCAGCAGCTTTAGCCAGGGTTACTATGGCTACACCTTC. The chain has TRBV7-2 and TRBJ1-2, with a weak D call TRBD1 (5 bases). Germline V gene data show CDR1 as SGHTA and CDR2 as FQGNSA. The CDR3 extends over 14 amino acids. Trimming shortened V by 3 bases and J by 3 bases, and 11 bases separated the two germline ends.

The V call is TRBV10-1, the J call TRBJ2-4; the D is unclear. The V end lost 8 bases, the J end lost 3 bases, and 20 bases lay between the germline ends. This CDR3 is 16 amino acids long. Germline V lookup: CDR1 WNHNN, CDR2 SYGVQD (reference sequence). This CDR3 is CASAGPGLTYKNIQYF. The CDR3, as DNA: TGCGCCAGCGCCGGCCCCGGCCTGACCTACAAAAACATTCAGTACTTC.

A single count supports this clone. V is TRBV18 and J is TRBJ1-1, with 8 bases matching TRBD1. Per the germline V gene, CDR1 is KGHSH and CDR2 is LQKENI. V lost 5 bases, J lost 1 base, and 6 bases stayed unmatched. The CDR3 is made up of 15 amino acids. This CDR3 reads CASSTGTGGNTEAFF. CDR3 nucleotides: TGTGCCAGCTCAACGGGGACAGGAGGGAACACTGAAGCTTTCTTT.

The chain joins TRBV7-2 to TRBJ1-1; D possibly corresponds to TRBD1 (6 bases). Deletions cut 3 bases from V and 6 bases from J, with 14 bases between. CDR1 and CDR2 (germline): SGHTA, FQGNSA. The CDR3 totals 14 residues. The CDR3 DNA reads TGTGCCAGCAGCTTCCTCGGGGGGGCTTCTGAAGCTTTCTTT. Its protein is CASSFLGGASEAFF. Looking up the rest from reference TRBV7-2 and TRBJ1-1 gives the full variable domain: GAGVSQSPSNKVTEKGKDVELRCDPISGHTALYWYRQSLGQGLEFLIYFQGNSAPDKSGLPSDRFSAERTGGSVSTLTIQRTQQEDSAVYLCASSFLGGASEAFFGQGTRLTVV.

V gene TRBV28 combines with J gene TRBJ2-7; a possible D gene is TRBD2 (5 bases). CDR3 size: 17 residues. The germline V gene encodes CDR1 MDHEN and CDR2 SYDVKM. Deletions cut 3 bases from V and 7 bases from J, with 25 bases between. CDR3 bases: TGTGCCAGCAGTTTTCTCCGACTACGCGGGTCGGGCGTGGAGCAGTACTTC. Its protein product is CASSFLRLRGSGVEQYF.

The rearrangement uses TRBV11-2 and TRBJ2-1; 8 positions agree with TRBD1. Germline CDR1 is SGHAT and CDR2 is FQNNGV. The ends lost 5 bases at V and 15 bases at J; junction bases unmatched: 6. The CDR3 runs 11 residues. The CDR3 is CASSIMTGVFF. CDR3 in DNA: TGTGCCAGCAGCATCATGACAGGGGTGTTCTTC.

The gene calls are TRBV29-1 and TRBJ2-1, with unresolved D. The V end lost 2 bases, the J end lost 3 bases, and 5 bases lay between the germline ends. The CDR3 extends over 12 amino acids. Germline CDR1 reads SQVTM; CDR2 reads ANQGSEA. The CDR3 reads CSVESGYNEQFF. The CDR3 DNA sequence: TGCAGCGTTGAATCGGGCTACAATGAGCAGTTCTTC.

This sequence joins TRBV19 and TRBJ2-5; D is unclear. The CDR3 consists of 13 residues. Germline CDR1 LNHDA, CDR2 SQIVND (reference sequence). V was pared by 1 base and J by 4 bases, with 7 bases between. CDR3 region: CASSIGGRETQYF. In nucleotides, the CDR3 is TGTGCCAGTAGTATAGGAGGCAGAGAGACCCAGTACTTC. Full variable domain (outside the CDR3, taken from reference TRBV19 and TRBJ2-5): DGGITQSPKYLFRKEGQNVTLSCEQNLNHDAMYWYRQDPGQGLRLIYYSQIVNDFQKGDIAEGYSVSREKKESFPLTVTSAQKNPTAFYLCASSIGGRETQYFGPGTRLLVL.

The chain is built from TRBV10-3 and TRBJ2-1; D ambiguous. Germline V gives CDR1 ENHRY, CDR2 SYGVKD. This CDR3 contains 11 residues. The V and J ends lost 2 bases and 11 bases respectively, with 7 bases between them. The CDR3 spells CAISEGQQQFF. The DNA for the CDR3 is TGTGCCATCAGTGAGGGGCAGCAGCAGTTCTTC.

V gene TRBV24-1 combines with J gene TRBJ1-2; D unresolved. The CDR3 is 16 residues long. Trimming pared 7 bases from V and 8 bases from J, leaving 25 bases between. The germline gives CDR1 KGHDR, CDR2 SFDVKD. This chain's CDR3 is CATSPPPGGTAWGYTF. The CDR3 coding sequence is TGTGCCACCAGCCCCCCTCCGGGTGGTACCGCCTGGGGCTACACCTTC.

This clone was seen a few times. The chain combines TRBV3-1 (or the pseudogene TRBV3-2) with TRBJ2-7; 12 nucleotides align to TRBD2. This CDR3 contains 14 residues. The germline gives CDR1 LGHDT, CDR2 YNNKEL (reference sequence). V dropped 4 bases and J dropped 2; count of bases not matched to a gene: 0. CDR3 sequence: CASSRTSGTYEQYF. The CDR3 DNA reads TGTGCCAGCAGCCGGACTAGCGGGACCTACGAGCAGTACTTC.

The chain carries TRBV11-2 and TRBJ1-2; no reliable D call. The V gene's germline CDR1 is SGHAT and CDR2 FQNNGV. The ends were cut back, 5 bases at V and 2 bases at J, with 6 bases in the middle. The CDR3 length is 12 residues. The CDR3 DNA reads TGTGCCAGCAGCAGGGAAAACTATGGCTACACCTTC. Translation gives CASSRENYGYTF.

The gene calls are TRBV13 and TRBJ1-6; D unresolved. This CDR3 is built from 12 residues. V was trimmed by 1 base and J by 9 bases, leaving 4 bases between them. The V gene's germline CDR1 is PRHDT and CDR2 FYEKMQ (reference sequence). DNA of the CDR3: TGTGCCAGCAGCTTAGCAGGTTCACCCCTCCACTTT. This gives the protein CASSLAGSPLHF.

The chain links TRBV5-1 to TRBJ1-2; possible D gene TRBD1, 5 bases. Between the trimmed V and J ends, which lost 4 bases and 2 bases, there was a span of 15 bases. Germline lookup yields CDR1 SGHRS and CDR2 YFSETQ. The CDR3 spans 15 residues. This CDR3 reads CASSPAHDRNYGYTF. For the CDR3, the DNA is TGCGCCAGCAGCCCGGCCCACGACAGAAACTATGGCTACACCTTC.

The gene calls are TRBV5-1 and TRBJ2-1, with TRBD2 identical over 13 bases. Germline V CDR1 and CDR2: SGHRS, YFSETQ. V gave up 4 bases and J gave up 3 bases; unmatched junction bases: 7. The CDR3 runs to 17 residues. The CDR3 here is CASSPKTSGGYYNEQFF. In nucleotides, the CDR3 is TGCGCCAGCAGCCCCAAGACTAGCGGGGGGTACTACAATGAGCAGTTCTTC.

The chain carries TRBV4-2 and TRBJ1-1, with D tentatively TRBD1 (6 bases). The CDR3 covers 15 residues. Between the trimmed V and J ends, which lost 3 bases and 3 bases, there was a span of 14 bases. Germline V gives CDR1 LGHNA, CDR2 YNFKEQ. Written as DNA, the CDR3 is TGTGCCAGCAGCCAGGGGGAGGGGGTGCACACTGAAGCTTTCTTT. This gives the protein CASSQGEGVHTEAFF.

This CDR3 reads CASSYSFGDREEKLFF. The CDR3 DNA reads as TGTGCCAGCAGTTACTCATTTGGGGACAGGGAGGAAAAACTGTTTTTT. The rearrangement links TRBV6-5 to TRBJ1-4; 9 nucleotides line up with TRBD1. Germline CDR1 MNHEY, CDR2 SVGAGI. The CDR3 sequence is 16 residues long. V dropped 0 bases and J dropped 8; count of bases not matched to a gene: 7.

The CDR3 DNA reads TGTGCCAGCAGCTCCCCCCAGGGGTCTCTCGGCGGGGAGCTGTTTTTT. Translated, it gives CASSSPQGSLGGELFF. The chain uses TRBV7-9 and TRBJ2-2; a weak D match, TRBD1 (6 bases). From germline, CDR1 is SEHNR and CDR2 FQNEAQ (reference sequence). CDR3 length equals 16 residues. Trimming shortened V by 4 bases and J by 7 bases, and 19 bases separated the two germline ends.

The CDR3 loop reads CASSDGVNEQFF. In DNA form, the CDR3 reads TGTGCCAGCAGCGATGGGGTCAATGAGCAGTTCTTC. The gene calls are TRBV6-7 and TRBJ2-1; no reliable D call. TRBV6-7 is an ORF, and what it does is uncertain. This CDR3 has 12 amino acids. The V and J ends lost 6 bases and 6 bases respectively, with 9 bases between them.

Of note for this clone: It is unclear where the CDR3 begins or ends on the DNA, so no DNA is shown, and the CDR3 is as TCRdb lists it. The chain couples TRBV6-5 to TRBJ2-7. The germline gives CDR1 MNHEY, CDR2 SVGAGI. 13 amino acids form the CDR3, both terminal residues included. The CDR3 here is CASSSSDGREQYF.

This sequence joins TRBV18 and TRBJ2-3; tentative D call: TRBD1 (6 bases). V was clipped by 4 bases and J by 11 bases, with 10 bases between them. In germline, CDR1 is KGHSH, CDR2 LQKENI. The CDR3 sequence is 11 residues long. The CDR3 protein is CASSRDKMQYF. The CDR3 nucleotides are TGTGCCAGCTCACGGGACAAGATGCAGTATTTT.